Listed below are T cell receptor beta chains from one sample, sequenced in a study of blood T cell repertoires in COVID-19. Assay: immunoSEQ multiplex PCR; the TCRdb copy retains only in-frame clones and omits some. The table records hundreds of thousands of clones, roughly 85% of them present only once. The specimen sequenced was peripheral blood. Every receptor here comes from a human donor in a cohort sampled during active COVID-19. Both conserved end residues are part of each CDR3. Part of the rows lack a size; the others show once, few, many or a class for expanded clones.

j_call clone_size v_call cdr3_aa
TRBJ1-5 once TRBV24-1 CATSEGGQGNQPQHF
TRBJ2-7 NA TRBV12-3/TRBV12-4 CASSSGQTYEQYF
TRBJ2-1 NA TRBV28 CASSPAGQGVNEQFF
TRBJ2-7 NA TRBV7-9 CASSDGTKAYEQYF
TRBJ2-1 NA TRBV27 CASSFSAGGYNEQFF
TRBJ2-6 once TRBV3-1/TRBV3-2 CASSPNQGSSGANVLTF
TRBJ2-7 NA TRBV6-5 CASSYDRGQDLYEQYF
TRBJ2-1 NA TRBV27 CASSLASGGAGEQFF
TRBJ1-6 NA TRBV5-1 CASSRAGTGNNSPLHF
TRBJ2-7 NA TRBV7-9 CASSPSYEQYF
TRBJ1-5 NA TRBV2 CASSAGIGGNQPQHF
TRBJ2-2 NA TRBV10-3 CAISDLVGQGNTGELFF
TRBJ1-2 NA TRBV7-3 CASSLMGPGQNYGYTF
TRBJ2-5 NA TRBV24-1 CATSDAREVETQYF
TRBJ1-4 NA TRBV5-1 CASSFHKGMGEKLFF
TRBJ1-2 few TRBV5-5 CASSRPGTGISYTF
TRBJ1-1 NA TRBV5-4 CASSLGQGEDTEAFF
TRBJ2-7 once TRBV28 CASRPGGGEQYF
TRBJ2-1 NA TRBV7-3 CASSFVGTGVNEQFF
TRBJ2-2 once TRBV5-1 CASISLGNTGELFF
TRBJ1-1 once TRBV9 CASRGYRGEAFF
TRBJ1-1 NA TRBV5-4 CASSLTGVTEAFF
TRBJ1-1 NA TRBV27 CASSLSGGMNTEAFF
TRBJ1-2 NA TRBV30 CAWSTGTNYGYTF
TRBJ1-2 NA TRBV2 CASSPTANYGYTF
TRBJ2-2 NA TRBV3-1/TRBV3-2 CASSHILAGGTGELFF
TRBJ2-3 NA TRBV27 CASSLSVGAGGADTQYF
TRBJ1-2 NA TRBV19 CASSMGARGGYTF
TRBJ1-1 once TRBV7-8 CASSLRSGRMNTEAFF
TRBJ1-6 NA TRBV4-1 CASSQAAPGQGIHSPLHF
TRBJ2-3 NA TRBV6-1 CASSDGLAGGTSTDTQYF
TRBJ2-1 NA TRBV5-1 CASSLVTPAYNEQFF
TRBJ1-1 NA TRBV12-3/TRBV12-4 CASSRRTEAFF
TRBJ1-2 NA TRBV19 CASTPRGHYLDGYTF
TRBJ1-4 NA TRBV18 CASSVSSGLEKLFF
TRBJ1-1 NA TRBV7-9 CASSRRLGGPEAFF
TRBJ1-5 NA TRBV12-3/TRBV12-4 CASSIEGQPQHF
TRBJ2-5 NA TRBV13 CASSWVLRGEDQETQYF
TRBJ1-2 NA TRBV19 CASSIYRDSYGYTF
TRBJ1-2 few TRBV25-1 CASSELRQGTYGYTF
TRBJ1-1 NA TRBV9 CASSVTGGGMNTEAFF
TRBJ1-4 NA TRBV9 CASGAGQGVEKLFF
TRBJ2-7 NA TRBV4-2 CASSQEAGGRDYEQYF
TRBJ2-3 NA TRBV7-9 CASSAPGPRTDTQYF
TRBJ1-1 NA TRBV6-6 CASRVTGGTEAFF
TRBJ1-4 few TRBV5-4 CASSIQQGANEKLFF
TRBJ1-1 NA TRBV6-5 CASSYSRRFETEAFF
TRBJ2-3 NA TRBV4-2 CASSQERRGGPDTQYF